What follows is one TCR beta chain and its context. Its antigen has not been determined. No much larger clone exists at a distance of one base, and base qualities are not known. The sample originates from a study of T cell responses to AZD1222 COVID-19 vaccine (dated by TCRdb to 2020 to 2022). Looking at the study overall: Because spike-specific TCR depth and breadth did not differ between the two schedules, AZD1222 recipients who got a second dose at roughly 4 weeks were pooled with those who got a second dose at roughly 12 weeks. TCR sequencing covered over 230 trial participants: 200 to 210 given two doses of AZD1222 and 26 given two doses of MenACWY control vaccine. Trial participants were enrolled by age into subgroups of 18-55, 56-69 and 70-plus years, and roughly 160, 29 and 62 TCR-sequenced participants, respectively, were included in these subgroups.

Sample time point, as interpreted from the label and publication: baseline before first vaccination. Vaccinee samples came from UK trials COV001 and COV002, including a single-blind randomized controlled phase 2/3 trial of AZD1222 (ChAdOx1 nCoV-19) in healthy adults. For TCRbeta chain sequencing, PBMC samples from trial participants were taken at day 0 and at day 28 after the second dose. V is pared back by 3 bases and J by 6 bases, with 13 bases lying between the germline termini. Per the germline V gene, SGDLS is the CDR1 and YYNGEE is the CDR2. The CDR3 measures 15 amino acids from cysteine to phenylalanine. Solely the CDR3 DNA is kept, with 45 bases framed from the first base. The CDR3 regions of human TCRbeta chains were analyzed by immunosequencing. In the original analysis: Repertoire TCRs were checked for matches against a reference library of SARS-CoV-2-specific TCRs that had been generated using the MIRA antigen-specificity platform. Breadth was defined as the fraction of unique TCRs that were SARS-CoV-2-associated. Depth was defined as the fraction of total T cells that were SARS-CoV-2-associated. Using the MIRA data, each spike-specific TCR was mapped to the spike region that the TCR reacts to and placed in a CD4 or CD8 class. Log10-transformed breadth and depth values were compared by one-way ANOVA with Sidak's multiple comparisons tests. TCRdb mirrors the immuneACCESS table, restricted to in-frame sequences. Some clones are absent from its copies; in checked studies, under half trace to an unresolved V gene, and the reason for the others is unknown. V and J calls and clone size come straight from that table; D and trimming were deduced from the DNA. Within this sample are roughly 120,000 clones, with approximately 88% of them counted one time only. The ten largest clones represent roughly 3.6% of the sample.

The full study reports these points: After two AZD1222 doses, spike-specific TCR breadth and depth were significantly higher than at day 0 and than in MenACWY recipients. Participants were mostly white British and included more females than males, and it was suggested by the authors that clonal diversity may have been underestimated. Reportedly, almost half of the unique spike-specific TCRs recognized epitopes lying outside the regions that are mutated in the B.1.351 and B.1.1.7 variants. Only a handful of AZD1222 recipients were SARS-CoV-2 seropositive at baseline, limiting conclusions about previously exposed vaccinees. Because no samples from the day 14 peak response were available, repertoires could be characterized only after the peak T cell response. The 56-69-year group was small, and its depth increase did not reach significance, likely because of low power. The vaccine-associated CD4 TCRs covered the entire spike protein, and the dominant responses fell in regions 160-218 and 743-854.

Specimen: peripheral blood, collected on day 0 of AZD1222 vaccination. The V and J segments used are TRBV9 and TRBJ1-6; matching of 5 bases hints at TRBD1 as the D gene. The receptor's source is an adult in good health. The DNA sequence is as follows: TGTGCCAGCAGCGCGCCGGGACCCGGTAATTCACCCCTCCACTTT. This encodes CASSAPGPGNSPLHF.